The 16 T cell receptor beta chains listed next were all sequenced from one sample in a study of yellow fever vaccine responses in identical twins. From the RT-PCR reads, TCRdb called clonotypes with MiXCR, one entry per CDR3 protein. Of tens of thousands of distinct CDR3 sequences detected, over 70% appear once; the ten largest clones hold 4.8%. The source material was T cells from blood (PBMCs), unsorted or a sorted subset (not recorded which), sampled before or after yellow fever vaccination (not recorded which). These receptors came from a woman aged 18-30 years who received the yellow fever vaccine.

The chain joins TRBV7-6 to TRBJ2-1, with a possible D match to TRBD1 (6 bases). Germline V lookup: CDR1 SGHVS, CDR2 FNYEAQ. This CDR3 region has 14 residues. Trimming removed 3 bases from V and 3 bases from J, with 9 bases in between. CDR3 DNA sequence: TGTGCCAGCAGCTTGGAAGGGGGCTACAATGAGCAGTTCTTC. Encoded protein: CASSLEGGYNEQFF.

The V and J genes are TRBV29-1 and TRBJ1-2, with 7 bases that match TRBD1. The ends lost 4 bases at V and 2 bases at J; junction bases unmatched: 7. This CDR3 contains 14 residues. Germline assignment: CDR1 SQVTM and CDR2 ANQGSEA. The CDR3 is CSVVSDRLNYGYTF. CDR3 in DNA: TGCAGCGTTGTATCGGACAGGTTGAACTATGGCTACACCTTC.

The gene calls are TRBV29-1 and TRBJ1-1; maybe TRBD1 (6 bases). There are 15 residues in the CDR3. The germline gives CDR1 SQVTM, CDR2 ANQGSEA. The ends were cut back, 0 bases at V and 0 bases at J, with 11 bases in the middle. The CDR3 DNA reads as TGCAGCGTTGAAGACGTAAAGGGGGTGAACACTGAAGCTTTCTTT. This gives the protein CSVEDVKGVNTEAFF.

The chain links TRBV29-1 to TRBJ1-2; TRBD1 matches at 8 bases. CDR1 and CDR2 (germline): SQVTM, ANQGSEA. The V and J ends lost 7 bases and 5 bases, in that order; junction bases with no gene match: 9. The CDR3 runs 13 residues. In DNA form, the CDR3 reads TGCAGCGCAACCGGGCAGGGGGCTTATGGCTACACCTTC. It specifies CSATGQGAYGYTF. Drawing the rest from reference TRBV29-1 and TRBJ1-2, the complete variable domain is SAVISQKPSRDICQRGTSLTIQCQVDSQVTMMFWYRQQPGQSLTLIATANQGSEATYESGFVIDKFPISRPNLTFSTLTVSNMSPEDSSIYLCSATGQGAYGYTFGSGTRLTVV.

The chain combines TRBV7-6 with TRBJ2-1; 12 bases match TRBD2. Germline CDR1 and CDR2: SGHVS and FNYEAQ. The CDR3 has 18 amino acids. The V and J ends lost 3 bases and 1 base, in that order; junction bases with no gene match: 7. The CDR3 loop is CASSFQLAGGSSYNEQFF. The CDR3 DNA sequence: TGTGCCAGCAGCTTCCAACTAGCGGGGGGCTCATCCTACAATGAGCAGTTCTTC.

The gene calls are TRBV24-1 and TRBJ2-3; D uncertain. Trimming cost V 3 bases and J 6 bases, with 9 bases left between them. CDR3 length: 13 residues. In germline, CDR1 is KGHDR, CDR2 SFDVKD. CDR3 DNA sequence: TGTGCCACCAGTGATCCCCCCTCGGATACGCAGTATTTT. Its translation is CATSDPPSDTQYF.

In its sample, this clonotype was seen once. The genes are TRBV11-3 and TRBJ1-4; D remains ambiguous. Germline CDR1 and CDR2: SGHNT and YENEEA. The CDR3 loop spans 12 amino acids. V lost 1 base and J 8 bases, leaving 5 bases between the germline ends. The CDR3: CASSLGKEKLFF. The CDR3 nucleotides read TGTGCCAGCAGCTTAGGAAAGGAAAAACTGTTTTTT.

The gene calls are TRBV27 and TRBJ1-6; a weak D match, TRBD1 (5 bases). The CDR3 has 15 amino acids. CDR1 and CDR2 from the germline V gene are MNHEY and SMNVEV (reference sequence). V lost 6 bases to trimming and J lost 9 bases, with 18 bases between them. The CDR3 DNA is TGTGCCAGCAGACCAGGGACTTATGTGCGTTCACCCCTCCACTTT. Translating gives CASRPGTYVRSPLHF.

The V call is TRBV20-1, the J call TRBJ1-6; 8 nucleotides line up with TRBD1. Germline CDR1 DFQATT, CDR2 SNEGSKA (reference sequence). With 6 bases clipped from V and 4 bases from J, the junction kept 14 bases outside the gene matches. The CDR3 is made up of 17 amino acids. The CDR3 DNA reads as TGCAGTGCAAAGCGGACACAGGGGGGGGATTATAATTCACCCCTCCACTTT. This sequence encodes CSAKRTQGGDYNSPLHF.

The chain links TRBV7-1 to TRBJ2-1; 10 nucleotides align to TRBD2. TRBV7-1 is an ORF, with its function uncertain. The CDR3 runs 15 residues. Trimming at V came to 8 bases and at J to 6 bases, leaving 10 bases not matched to a gene. CDR3 nucleotides: TGTGCCAGCCTACTCTCTAGCGGGAGTCTCAATGAGCAGTTCTTC. This codes for CASLLSSGSLNEQFF.

The CDR3 coding sequence is TGTGCCAGCTCACTGACGGACAGGGCGGAAGCTTTCTTT. It specifies CASSLTDRAEAFF. This chain joins TRBV18 and TRBJ1-1; 8 bases fit TRBD1. Germline CDR1 is KGHSH and CDR2 is LQKENI. V lost 4 bases to trimming and J lost 8 bases; unmatched junction nucleotides: 6. This CDR3 comprises 13 residues.

In this sample, this clonotype turned up a few times. The genes are TRBV11-1 and TRBJ2-1, with no clear D. Germline V gene lookup returns CDR1 SGHAT and CDR2 FQDESV (reference sequence). Trimming shortened V by 3 bases and J by 8 bases, and 20 bases separated the two germline ends. The CDR3 consists of 16 residues. The CDR3 reads CASSFGGQWYADEQFF. The CDR3 coding sequence is TGTGCCAGCAGCTTCGGTGGTCAGTGGTATGCGGATGAGCAGTTCTTC. Looking up the rest from reference TRBV11-1 and TRBJ2-1 gives the full variable domain: EAEVAQSPRYKITEKSQAVAFWCDPISGHATLYWYRQILGQGPELLVQFQDESVVDDSQLPKDRFSAERLKGVDSTLKIQPAELGDSAMYLCASSFGGQWYADEQFFGPGTRLTVL.

This chain links TRBV5-1 with TRBJ2-3, with 7 bases fitting TRBD1. This CDR3 contains 15 residues. The trim removed 1 base at V and 2 bases at J, leaving 4 bases unmatched. CDR1 SGHRS and CDR2 YFSETQ come from the germline V gene. CDR3 amino acids: CASSLRDRDTDTQYF. In DNA form, the CDR3 reads TGCGCCAGCAGCTTGAGGGACAGAGACACAGATACGCAGTATTTT.

V and J are TRBV29-1 and TRBJ2-7, with a tentative D call TRBD1 (5 bases). The length of the CDR3 is 11 residues. Germline lookup yields CDR1 SQVTM and CDR2 ANQGSEA. The V end lost 4 bases, the J end lost 6 bases, and 10 bases lay between the germline ends. The CDR3 nucleotides read TGCAGCGTTGCCCAGGGATCCGAGCAGTACTTC. Translated: CSVAQGSEQYF.

The rearrangement joins TRBV7-9 to TRBJ2-6, with TRBD2 matching 9 bases. This CDR3 has 16 amino acids. The junction had 7 bases not matched to a gene; V was cut back by 8 bases and J by 2 bases. CDR1 and CDR2 (germline): SEHNR, FQNEAQ (reference sequence). The CDR3 DNA is TGTGCCAGCCCCCGTCTAGCGGGGCCTGGGGCCAACGTCCTGACTTTC. This encodes CASPRLAGPGANVLTF.

This clonotype was observed a few times. The chain carries TRBV2 and TRBJ2-7, with a weak D call TRBD2 (6 bases). CDR1 SNHLY and CDR2 FYNNEI come from the germline V gene. V lost 7 bases and J lost 1, with 8 bases in between. This CDR3 is 12 amino acids long. The CDR3 here is CASTSVSYEQYF. For the CDR3, the DNA is TGTGCCAGCACTAGCGTATCCTACGAGCAGTACTTC.